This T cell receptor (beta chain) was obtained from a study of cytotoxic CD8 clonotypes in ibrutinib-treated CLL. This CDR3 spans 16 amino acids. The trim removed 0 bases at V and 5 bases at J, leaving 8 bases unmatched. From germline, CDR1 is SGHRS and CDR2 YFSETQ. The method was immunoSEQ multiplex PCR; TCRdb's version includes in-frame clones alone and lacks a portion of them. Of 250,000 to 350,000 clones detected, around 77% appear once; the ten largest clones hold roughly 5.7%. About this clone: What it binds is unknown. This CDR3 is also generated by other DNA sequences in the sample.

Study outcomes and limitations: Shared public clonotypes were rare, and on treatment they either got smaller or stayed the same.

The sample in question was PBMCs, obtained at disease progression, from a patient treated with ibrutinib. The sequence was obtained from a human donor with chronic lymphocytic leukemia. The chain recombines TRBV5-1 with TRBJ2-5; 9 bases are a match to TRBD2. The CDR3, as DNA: TGCGCCAGCAGCTTGGTCGCGGGGGGGCCTCGGGAGACCCAGTACTTC. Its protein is CASSLVAGGPRETQYF. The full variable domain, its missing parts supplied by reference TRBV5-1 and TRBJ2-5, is KAGVTQTPRYLIKTRGQQVTLSCSPISGHRSVSWYQQTPGQGLQFLFEYFSETQRNKGNFPGRFSGRQFSNSRSEMNVSTLELGDSALYLCASSLVAGGPRETQYFGPGTRLLVL.